One T cell receptor beta chain is described in this entry. Its recognized antigen is unknown. No clone much larger than this one lies a single base away; base qualities are absent. From the cysteine up to the phenylalanine, the CDR3 has a length of 13 residues. CDR3 DNA is the only sequence kept; it has 39 bases, read in frame from the first base. From a lookup of the germline V gene, CDR1 and CDR2 are KGHSH and LQKENI. The junction shows trimming of 2 bases on V and 2 bases on J, plus 6 bases between the germline ends. Library generation was performed with the immunoSEQ multiplex PCR assay. Not all clones reach the TCRdb copy of this immuneACCESS table, which keeps in-frame sequences only. Checked studies attribute under half of the gap to unresolved V genes and leave the rest unexplained. The sample includes under 80,000 clones, with roughly 92% observed a single time. Jointly, the top ten make up around 6.5% of the sample.

The data derive from a study of control samples from healthy donors and cancer patients (dated by TCRdb to the early 2020s). The V and J genes are TRBV18 and TRBJ1-2; no D gene can be assigned with confidence. The sequence derives from a woman aged 40 to 50 in good health. Material for sequencing was blood. The DNA sequence is as follows: TGTGCCAGCTCACCAGACGGGAACTATGGCTACACCTTC. This is translated as CASSPDGNYGYTF.